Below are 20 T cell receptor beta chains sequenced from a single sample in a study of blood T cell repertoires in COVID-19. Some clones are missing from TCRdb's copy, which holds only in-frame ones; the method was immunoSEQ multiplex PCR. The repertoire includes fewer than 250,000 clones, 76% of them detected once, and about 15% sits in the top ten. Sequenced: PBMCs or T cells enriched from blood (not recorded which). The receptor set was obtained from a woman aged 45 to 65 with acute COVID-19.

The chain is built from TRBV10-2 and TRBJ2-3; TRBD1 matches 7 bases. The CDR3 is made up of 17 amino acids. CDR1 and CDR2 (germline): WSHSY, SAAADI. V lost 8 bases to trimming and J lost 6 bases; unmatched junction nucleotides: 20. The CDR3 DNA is TGCGCCAGCGGATTCACCAACCCGGGACAGCGGTGGGATACGCAGTATTTT. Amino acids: CASGFTNPGQRWDTQYF.

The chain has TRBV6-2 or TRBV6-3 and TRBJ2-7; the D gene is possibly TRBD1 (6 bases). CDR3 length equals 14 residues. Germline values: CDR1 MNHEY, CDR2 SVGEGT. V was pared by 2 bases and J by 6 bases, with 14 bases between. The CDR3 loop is CASSYREQGIEQYV. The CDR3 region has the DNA TGTGCCAGCAGTTACCGTGAACAGGGAATCGAGCAGTACGTC.

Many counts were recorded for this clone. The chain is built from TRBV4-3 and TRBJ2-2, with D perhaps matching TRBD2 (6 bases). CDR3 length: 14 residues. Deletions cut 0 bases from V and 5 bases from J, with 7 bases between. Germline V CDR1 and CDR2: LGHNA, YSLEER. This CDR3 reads CASSQDGSTGELFF. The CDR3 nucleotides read TGCGCCAGCAGCCAAGACGGGAGTACCGGGGAGCTGTTTTTT.

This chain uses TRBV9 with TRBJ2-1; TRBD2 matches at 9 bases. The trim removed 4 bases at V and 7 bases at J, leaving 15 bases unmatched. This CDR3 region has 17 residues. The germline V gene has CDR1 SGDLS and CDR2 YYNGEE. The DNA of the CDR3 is TGTGCCAGCAGCCCCCAGCCCTCCAGCGGGGGGATAAATGAGCAGTTCTTC. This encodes CASSPQPSSGGINEQFF.

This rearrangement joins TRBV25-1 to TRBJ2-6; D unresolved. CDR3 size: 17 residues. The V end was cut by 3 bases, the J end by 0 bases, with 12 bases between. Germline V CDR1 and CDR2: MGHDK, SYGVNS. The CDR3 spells CASSEAGLRSGANVLTF. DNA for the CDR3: TGTGCCAGCAGTGAGGCAGGCTTGCGCTCTGGGGCCAACGTCCTGACTTTC. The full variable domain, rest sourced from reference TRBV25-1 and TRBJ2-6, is EADIYQTPRYLVIGTGKKITLECSQTMGHDKMYWYQQDPGMELHLIHYSYGVNSTEKGDLSSESTVSRIRTEHFPLTLESARPSHTSQYLCASSEAGLRSGANVLTFGAGSRLTVL.

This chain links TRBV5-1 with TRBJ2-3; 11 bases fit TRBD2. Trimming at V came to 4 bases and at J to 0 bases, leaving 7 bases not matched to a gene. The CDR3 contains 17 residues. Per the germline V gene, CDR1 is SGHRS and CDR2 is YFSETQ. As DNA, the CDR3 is TGCGCCAGCAGCCGAGGGACTAGCGGTAAGAGCACAGATACGCAGTATTTT. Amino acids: CASSRGTSGKSTDTQYF. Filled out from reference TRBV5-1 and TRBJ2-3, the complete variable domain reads KAGVTQTPRYLIKTRGQQVTLSCSPISGHRSVSWYQQTPGQGLQFLFEYFSETQRNKGNFPGRFSGRQFSNSRSEMNVSTLELGDSALYLCASSRGTSGKSTDTQYFGPGTRLTVL.

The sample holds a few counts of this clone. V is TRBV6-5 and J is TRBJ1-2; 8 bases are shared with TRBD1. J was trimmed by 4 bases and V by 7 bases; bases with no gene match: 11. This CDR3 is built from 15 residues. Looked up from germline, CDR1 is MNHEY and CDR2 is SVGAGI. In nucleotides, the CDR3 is TGTGCCAGCACTTTCCGGACAGGGAGGATCTATGGCTACACCTTC. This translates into CASTFRTGRIYGYTF.

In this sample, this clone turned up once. The chain's CDR3 is CASSLGWQGATSPLHF. As DNA, the CDR3 is TGTGCCAGCAGCTTAGGTTGGCAGGGGGCAACTTCACCCCTCCACTTT. The chain joins TRBV7-6 to TRBJ1-6; 8 positions match TRBD1. The J segment lost 9 bases and the V segment lost 1 base, leaving 8 bases of the junction unmatched. Germline V gene sequence: CDR1 SGHVS, CDR2 FNYEAQ. The CDR3 covers 16 residues.

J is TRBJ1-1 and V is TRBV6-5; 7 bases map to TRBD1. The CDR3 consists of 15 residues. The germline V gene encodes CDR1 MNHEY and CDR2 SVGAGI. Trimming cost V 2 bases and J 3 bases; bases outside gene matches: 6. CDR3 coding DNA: TGTGCCAGCAGTTACGACCCAGGGGGGTACACTGAAGCTTTCTTT. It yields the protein CASSYDPGGYTEAFF.

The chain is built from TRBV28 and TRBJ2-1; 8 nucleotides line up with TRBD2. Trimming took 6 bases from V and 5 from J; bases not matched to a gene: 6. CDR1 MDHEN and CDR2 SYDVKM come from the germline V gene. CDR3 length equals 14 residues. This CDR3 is CASSSGGGHNEQFF. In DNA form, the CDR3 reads TGTGCCAGCAGCTCCGGGGGGGGGCACAATGAGCAGTTCTTC.

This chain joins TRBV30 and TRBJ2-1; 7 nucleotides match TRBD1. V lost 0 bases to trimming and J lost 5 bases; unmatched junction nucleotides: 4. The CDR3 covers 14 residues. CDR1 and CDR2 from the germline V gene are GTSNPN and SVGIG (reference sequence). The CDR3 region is CAWSVGGGHNEQFF. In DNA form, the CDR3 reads TGTGCCTGGAGTGTAGGGGGCGGGCACAATGAGCAGTTCTTC. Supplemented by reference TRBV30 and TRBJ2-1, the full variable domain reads SQTIHQWPATLVQPVGSPLSLECTVEGTSNPNLYWYRQAAGRGLQLLFYSVGIGQISSEVPQNLSASRPQDRQFILSSKKLLLSDSGFYLCAWSVGGGHNEQFFGPGTRLTVL.

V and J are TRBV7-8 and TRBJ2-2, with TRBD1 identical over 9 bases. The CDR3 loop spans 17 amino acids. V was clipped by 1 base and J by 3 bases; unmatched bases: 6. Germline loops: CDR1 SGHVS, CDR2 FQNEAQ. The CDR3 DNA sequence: TGTGCCAGCAGCTTAGGGTCGGGGACAGGGCACACCGGGGAGCTGTTTTTT. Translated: CASSLGSGTGHTGELFF.

CDR3 in amino acids: CASIRREGNTIYF. The CDR3 DNA is TGTGCCAGTATCCGAAGAGAGGGAAACACCATATATTTT. The chain joins TRBV19 to TRBJ1-3; D is undetermined. Trimming pared 7 bases from V and 4 bases from J, leaving 11 bases between. Looked up from germline, CDR1 is LNHDA and CDR2 is SQIVND (reference sequence). The CDR3 runs to 13 residues.

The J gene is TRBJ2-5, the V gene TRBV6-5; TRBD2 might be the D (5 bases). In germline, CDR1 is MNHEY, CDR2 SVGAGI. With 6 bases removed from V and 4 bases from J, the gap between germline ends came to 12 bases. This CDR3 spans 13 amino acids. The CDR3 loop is CASRDGGRETQYF. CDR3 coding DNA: TGTGCCAGCAGGGATGGAGGAAGAGAGACCCAGTACTTC.

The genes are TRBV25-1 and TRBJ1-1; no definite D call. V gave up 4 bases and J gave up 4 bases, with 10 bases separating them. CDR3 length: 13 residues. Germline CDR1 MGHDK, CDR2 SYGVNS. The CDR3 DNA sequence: TGTGCCAGCAGTGTCCCTGGAGGCACTGAAGCTTTCTTT. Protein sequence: CASSVPGGTEAFF.

The CDR3, as DNA: TGTGCCAGCAGCCCGTACCAAGAGACCCAGTACTTC. It codes for CASSPYQETQYF. The V and J genes are TRBV11-2 and TRBJ2-5; D ambiguous. The germline V gene encodes CDR1 SGHAT and CDR2 FQNNGV. V was shortened by 5 bases and J by 0 bases, with 4 bases between the two germline ends. The CDR3 sequence is 12 residues long.

The CDR3, as DNA: TGTGCCAGCAGTGCACGACTGAAAGCTAACTATGGCTACACCTTC. Translation gives CASSARLKANYGYTF. The rearrangement links TRBV28 to TRBJ1-2; D is unresolved. This CDR3 spans 15 amino acids. CDR1 MDHEN and CDR2 SYDVKM come from the germline V gene. Trimming removed 5 bases at V and 0 bases at J, with 13 bases between.

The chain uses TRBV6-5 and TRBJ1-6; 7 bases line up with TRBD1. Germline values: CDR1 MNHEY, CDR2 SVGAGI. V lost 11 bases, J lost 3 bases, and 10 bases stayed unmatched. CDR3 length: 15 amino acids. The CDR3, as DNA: TGTGCCGGGAACGGGGGACAGAACTATAATTCACCCCTCCACTTT. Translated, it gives CAGNGGQNYNSPLHF.

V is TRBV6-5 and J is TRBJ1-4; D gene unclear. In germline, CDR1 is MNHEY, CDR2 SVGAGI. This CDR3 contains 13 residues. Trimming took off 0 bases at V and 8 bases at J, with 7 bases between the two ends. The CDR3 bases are TGTGCCAGCAGTTACTCGCGGGAAGAAAAACTGTTTTTT. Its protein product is CASSYSREEKLFF.

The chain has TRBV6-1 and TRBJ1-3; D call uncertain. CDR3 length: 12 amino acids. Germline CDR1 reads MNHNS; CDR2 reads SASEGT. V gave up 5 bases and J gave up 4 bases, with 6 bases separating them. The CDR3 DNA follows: TGTGCCAGCAGTTTTGAGGGAAACACCATATATTTT. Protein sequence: CASSFEGNTIYF.